These T cell receptor beta chains were read from a single sample in a study of beta chain features in type 1 diabetes. Data came from immunoSEQ multiplex PCR; TCRdb stores just in-frame clones and leaves some out. The sample has around 160,000 clones, around 63% seen once; the top ten hold approximately 0.09%. What was sequenced was naive CD4+ T cells from blood. The receptors originated from a man aged 30-40 years with type 1 diabetes. Both conserved end residues are part of each CDR3. A D gene is named only where the DNA matches it firmly. Expanded clones get a size class; other rows say once, few or many, or leave the size out.

v_call	cdr3_length	d_call	j_call	clone_size	cdr3_aa	cdr3_nt
TRBV29-1	12	-	TRBJ1-5	-	CSVGGVGQPQHF	TGCAGCGTGGGGGGCGTCGGGCAGCCCCAGCATTTT
TRBV10-3	15	TRBD1	TRBJ1-5	few	CAISEGTGTRQPQHF	TGTGCCATCAGTGAGGGGACAGGGACGCGTCAGCCCCAGCATTTT
TRBV7-2	13	-	TRBJ2-5	-	CASSVSFKETQYF	TGTGCCAGCAGCGTGAGCTTCAAAGAGACCCAGTACTTC
TRBV29-1	15	TRBD1	TRBJ2-1	-	CSVAGTGSSYNEQFF	TGCAGCGTGGCCGGGACAGGGAGCTCCTACAATGAGCAGTTCTTC
TRBV10-3	15	TRBD1	TRBJ2-1	-	CAISESRDRANEQFF	TGTGCCATCAGTGAGAGTCGGGACAGGGCTAATGAGCAGTTCTTC
TRBV7-2	15	-	TRBJ2-7	-	CASSSRDLGTHEQYF	TGTGCCAGCAGCTCCCGGGACCTGGGGACTCACGAGCAGTACTTC
TRBV27	15	-	TRBJ1-1	-	CASSLRGSVNTEAFF	TGTGCCAGCAGTTTACGAGGCAGCGTGAACACTGAAGCTTTCTTT
TRBV7-2	13	TRBD1	TRBJ1-2	-	CASSLGQGDGYTF	TGTGCCAGCAGCCTCGGACAGGGCGATGGCTACACCTTC
TRBV7-9	13	TRBD1	TRBJ2-5	-	CASNDRGQETQYF	TGTGCCAGCAACGACAGGGGACAAGAGACCCAGTACTTC
TRBV29-1	12	TRBD1	TRBJ1-2	-	CSVENDRDGYTF	TGCAGCGTTGAGAATGACAGGGATGGCTACACCTTC
TRBV7-9	16	TRBD1	TRBJ2-3	-	CASSATGTGFPDTQYF	TGTGCCAGCAGCGCAACCGGGACAGGGTTTCCAGATACGCAGTATTTT
TRBV7-9	12	-	TRBJ2-7	-	CASSLYGYEQYF	TGTGCCAGCAGCTTATACGGATACGAGCAGTACTTC
TRBV25-1	12	-	TRBJ2-5	-	CASSDQLETQYF	TGTGCCAGCAGTGACCAATTAGAGACCCAGTACTTC
TRBV29-1	13	TRBD1	TRBJ2-3	few	CSVEQGATDTQYF	TGCAGCGTTGAACAGGGGGCCACAGATACGCAGTATTTT
TRBV29-1	12	TRBD1	TRBJ1-1	-	CSTNRGDTEAFF	TGCAGCACAAACAGGGGGGACACTGAAGCTTTCTTT
TRBV29-1	11	-	TRBJ1-1	-	CSVEGGTEAFF	TGCAGCGTTGAAGGAGGCACTGAAGCTTTCTTT
TRBV20-1	11	-	TRBJ2-1	few	CSAQEYNEQFF	TGCAGTGCTCAGGAATACAATGAGCAGTTCTTC
TRBV6-6	12	-	TRBJ1-5	-	CASSYNSSPQHF	TGTGCCAGCAGTTACAACAGTTCGCCCCAGCATTTT
TRBV29-1	14	-	TRBJ1-5	few	CSVRSGLSNQPQHF	TGCAGCGTGAGGTCGGGGTTAAGCAATCAGCCCCAGCATTTT
TRBV27	15	TRBD1	TRBJ1-1	-	CASSTYRGRGTEAFF	TGTGCCAGCAGTACGTACAGGGGGCGTGGCACTGAAGCTTTCTTT
TRBV13	14	-	TRBJ1-1	-	CASSSGTFSPEAFF	TGTGCCAGCAGCTCAGGGACGTTTAGCCCTGAAGCTTTCTTT
TRBV9	14	TRBD1	TRBJ1-1	-	CASSSGTGNTEAFF	TGTGCCAGCAGCTCAGGGACAGGGAACACTGAAGCTTTCTTT
TRBV28	12	TRBD1	TRBJ2-7	-	CASSLQRDRATF	TGTGCCAGCAGTTTGCAGAGGGACAGGGCTACCTTC
TRBV5-1	15	TRBD1	TRBJ2-7	once	CASSSGTGSWYEQYF	TGCGCCAGCAGCTCCGGGACAGGCTCCTGGTACGAGCAGTACTTC
TRBV4-3	12	-	TRBJ2-7	few	CASSRDLGEQYF	TGCGCCAGCAGCCGTGACCTCGGCGAGCAGTACTTC
TRBV29-1	15	-	TRBJ1-2	-	CSVVIQRGANYGYTF	TGCAGCGTTGTGATCCAGAGGGGTGCTAACTATGGCTACACCTTC